The entry that follows covers one T cell receptor beta chain sequence. The antigen remains undetermined. Primers: 60 Vbeta forward and 13 Jbeta reverse. The assay was immunoSEQ multiplex PCR, and TCRdb's table has in-frame clones only and misses some. The sample holds about 120,000 clones, approximately 78% seen once. This sample was taken from a study of cytomegalovirus exposure and HLA in healthy donors. Study observations and caveats: Per published accounts, TCR beta sequences correctly predicted the HLA-A and HLA-B alleles of most subjects.

The CDR3 has 16 residues. The sequencing input was PBMCs. This receptor was taken from a man aged 25-45 years in good health and CMV-seropositive. This chain connects TRBV21-1 to TRBJ2-7; TRBD1 is taken as the D call from the table, unchecked against the DNA. TRBV21-1 is reported as a pseudogene. The CDR3 DNA reads TGTGCCAGCAGCCCCGACCCCACAGGGCTTGGATACGAGCAGTACTTC. Protein product: CASSPDPTGLGYEQYF.